This TCR beta chain is drawn from a study of blood T cell repertoires in COVID-19. This CDR3 has 13 residues. Germline V gives CDR1 KGHDR, CDR2 SFDVKD. Trimming took 5 bases from V and 7 from J, leaving 11 bases between them. The participants were between about 18 and 90 years old and came from roughly 24 US areas. Cohort 3 recovered donors had two negative PCRs, clearance, or symptom resolution. Some clones are missing from TCRdb's copy, which holds only in-frame ones; the method was immunoSEQ multiplex PCR. The sample yields 150,000 or so clones, approximately 84% seen once. V gene TRBV24-1 combines with J gene TRBJ2-1, with TRBD2 as a possible D gene (7 bases). Sequenced: PBMCs or T cells enriched from blood (not recorded which). The clonotype comes from a man in his forties or fifties who had recovered from COVID-19. CDR3 nucleotides: TGTGCCACCAGTGCGGGGGGCCGGAATGAGCAGTTCTTC. Residues: CATSAGGRNEQFF.